The 11 T cell receptor beta chains listed next were all sequenced from one sample in a study of blood T cell repertoires in COVID-19. Libraries were prepared by immunoSEQ multiplex PCR; TCRdb keeps only in-frame clonotypes and omits some of them. This table has about 250,000 clones, 70% to 90% appearing once. The sequencing input was PBMCs or T cells enriched from blood (not recorded which). All receptors come from a woman in her twenties or thirties who had recovered from COVID-19.

V gene TRBV7-8 combines with J gene TRBJ1-5, with D hard to call. The CDR3 has 12 amino acids. The V and J ends lost 5 bases and 4 bases respectively, with 6 bases between them. CDR1 and CDR2 (germline): SGHVS, FQNEAQ. The CDR3 reads CASSPINQPQHF. As DNA, the CDR3 is TGTGCCAGCAGCCCAATTAATCAGCCCCAGCATTTT.

This chain uses TRBV21-1 with TRBJ1-2; TRBD1 is the table's D call, not checked against the DNA. TRBV21-1 is a recognized pseudogene. CDR3 size: 17 residues. The CDR3 nucleotides read TGTGCCAGCAGCAAAGCAGCCCGGGACAGGGATGACTATGGCTACACCTTC. This encodes CASSKAARDRDDYGYTF.

The J gene is TRBJ2-1, the V gene TRBV6-1; 8 bases are a match to TRBD2. V shed 1 base and J 3 bases; nucleotides not matched to a gene: 2. Germline CDR1 is MNHNS and CDR2 is SASEGT. The CDR3 extends over 15 amino acids. CDR3 in DNA: TGTGCCAGCAGTGAAGACGGGGGGGGCTACAATGAGCAGTTCTTC. It translates to CASSEDGGGYNEQFF.

The V call is TRBV29-1, the J call TRBJ1-2; D remains unclear. This CDR3 spans 14 amino acids. CDR1 is SQVTM, CDR2 ANQGSEA, per germline. V was trimmed by 2 bases and J by 7 bases, leaving 17 bases between them. CDR3 sequence: CSVETTPYLSGYTF. The CDR3 region has the DNA TGCAGCGTTGAAACGACACCCTACCTTAGTGGCTACACCTTC. Together with reference TRBV29-1 and TRBJ1-2, the CDR3 gives the full variable domain: SAVISQKPSRDICQRGTSLTIQCQVDSQVTMMFWYRQQPGQSLTLIATANQGSEATYESGFVIDKFPISRPNLTFSTLTVSNMSPEDSSIYLCSVETTPYLSGYTFGSGTRLTVV.

On this clone itself: One end of the junction is discordant with germline, which a read error may explain. This chain uses TRBV29-1 with TRBJ2-1, with 7 bases that match TRBD1. The CDR3 has 11 residues. From germline, CDR1 is SQVTM and CDR2 ANQGSEA. CDR3 nucleotide sequence: TGCAGCGTTAAAGAGGGACAGCAGCAGTTCTTC. Translation gives CSVKEGQQQFF.

CDR3 amino acids: CASSPSATNEKLFF. CDR3 sequence (DNA): TGTGCCAGCAGCCCGAGTGCAACTAATGAAAAACTGTTTTTT. The chain employs TRBV6-1 and TRBJ1-4, with D unclear. Germline CDR1 and CDR2: MNHNS and SASEGT. V gave up 6 bases and J gave up 0 bases, with 8 bases separating them. The CDR3 has 14 amino acids.

V usage is TRBV30 and J usage is TRBJ2-2; TRBD1 agrees at 10 bases. CDR3 length: 15 amino acids. CDR1 is GTSNPN, CDR2 SVGIG, per germline (reference sequence). Trimming at V came to 2 bases and at J to 5 bases, leaving 5 bases not matched to a gene. The CDR3 is CAWSSDRGRTGELFF. The CDR3 DNA reads as TGTGCCTGGAGTTCCGACAGGGGGCGTACCGGGGAGCTGTTTTTT.

This clone was counted a single time. The J gene is TRBJ2-5, the V gene TRBV28; 9 bases are a match to TRBD2. V was pared by 8 bases and J by 1 base, with 5 bases of the junction left unmatched. This CDR3 comprises 14 residues. Germline V gene lookup returns CDR1 MDHEN and CDR2 SYDVKM. The CDR3 sequence is CASHSGGIQETQYF. CDR3 coding DNA: TGTGCCAGCCACAGCGGGGGGATCCAAGAGACCCAGTACTTC.

The chain uses TRBV28 and TRBJ2-7; 11 bases map to TRBD2. The CDR3 runs 17 residues. V lost 3 bases to trimming and J lost 6 bases; unmatched junction nucleotides: 13. The germline V gene has CDR1 MDHEN and CDR2 SYDVKM. CDR3 residues: CASSFSYGTSGSREQYF. CDR3 in DNA: TGTGCCAGCAGTTTCTCATACGGGACTAGCGGTTCTCGCGAGCAGTACTTC.

This chain joins TRBV19 and TRBJ1-1; 7 bases are a match to TRBD1. V was clipped by 5 bases and J by 0 bases; unmatched bases: 9. Per the germline V gene, CDR1 is LNHDA and CDR2 is SQIVND (reference sequence). The CDR3 is made up of 16 amino acids. CDR3 DNA: TGTGCCAGTAGTTCGACAGGGCTGAACATGAACACTGAAGCTTTCTTT. Translated: CASSSTGLNMNTEAFF.

This chain joins TRBV27 and TRBJ2-3, with 7 bases identical to TRBD2. There are 18 residues in the CDR3. CDR1 is MNHEY and CDR2 is SMNVEV in the germline V gene (reference sequence). The junction had 14 bases not matched to a gene; V was cut back by 5 bases and J by 0 bases. In DNA form, the CDR3 reads TGTGCCAGCAGTCCGCGGGAGTTCCGCCCACCTAGCACAGATACGCAGTATTTT. This gives the protein CASSPREFRPPSTDTQYF.